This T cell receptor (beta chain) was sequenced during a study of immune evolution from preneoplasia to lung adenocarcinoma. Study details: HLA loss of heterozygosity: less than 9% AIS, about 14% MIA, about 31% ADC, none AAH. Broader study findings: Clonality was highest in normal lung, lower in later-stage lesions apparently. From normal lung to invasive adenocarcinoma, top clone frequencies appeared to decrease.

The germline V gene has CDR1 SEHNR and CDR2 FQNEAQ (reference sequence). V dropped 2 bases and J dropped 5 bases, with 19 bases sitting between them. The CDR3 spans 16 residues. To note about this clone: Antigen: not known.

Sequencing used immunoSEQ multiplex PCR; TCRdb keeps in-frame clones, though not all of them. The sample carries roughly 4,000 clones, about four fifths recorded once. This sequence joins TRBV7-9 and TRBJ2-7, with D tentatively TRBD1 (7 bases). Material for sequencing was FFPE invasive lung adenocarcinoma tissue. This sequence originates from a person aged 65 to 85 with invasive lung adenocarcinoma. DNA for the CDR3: TGTGCCAGCAGCTTAATTGGCCAGGGGGGTCCGGACGAGCAGTACTTC. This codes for CASSLIGQGGPDEQYF.